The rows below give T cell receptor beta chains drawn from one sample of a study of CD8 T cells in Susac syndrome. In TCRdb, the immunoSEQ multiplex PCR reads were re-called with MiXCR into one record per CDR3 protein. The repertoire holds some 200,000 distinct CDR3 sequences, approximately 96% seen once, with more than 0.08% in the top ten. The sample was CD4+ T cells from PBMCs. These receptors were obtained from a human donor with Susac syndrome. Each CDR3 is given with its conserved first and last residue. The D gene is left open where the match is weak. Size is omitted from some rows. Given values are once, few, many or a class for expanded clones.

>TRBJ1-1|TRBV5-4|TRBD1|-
TGTGCCAGCAGCTCCGGGACAGTGAGGTTGTATGAAGCTTTCTTT
CASSSGTVRLYEAFF
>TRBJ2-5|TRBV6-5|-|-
TGTGCCAGCACCCCCGGACGAGGCGAGACCCAGTACTTC
CASTPGRGETQYF
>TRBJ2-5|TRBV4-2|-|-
TGTGCCAGCAGCCAAGCCCGGGGGGCGGAAGAGACCCAGTACTTC
CASSQARGAEETQYF
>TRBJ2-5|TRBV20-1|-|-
TGCAGTGCTAGAGATCTCAGAGGAGGGACGCAAGAGACCCAGTACTTC
CSARDLRGGTQETQYF
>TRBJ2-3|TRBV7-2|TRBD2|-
TGTGCCAGCAGCTCCCCTAGCGGGGGGGCAGATACGCAGTATTTT
CASSSPSGGADTQYF
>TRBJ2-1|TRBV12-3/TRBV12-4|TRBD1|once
TGTGCCAGCAGTTTTTCGAGGGGGCTGGGTGAGCAGTTCTTC
CASSFSRGLGEQFF
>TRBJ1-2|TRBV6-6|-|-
TGTGCCAGCAGTTACGAACAGACCACGTTTGGCTACACCTTC
CASSYEQTTFGYTF
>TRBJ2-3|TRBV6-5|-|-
TGTGCCAGCAGTTACTCTCCCCCAGATACGCAGTATTTT
CASSYSPPDTQYF
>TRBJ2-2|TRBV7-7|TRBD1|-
TGTGCTAGCAGCTCCGGGACAGCTACGAACACCGGGGAGCTGTTTTTT
CASSSGTATNTGELFF
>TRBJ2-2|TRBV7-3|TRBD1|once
TGTGCCAGCAGCAGCCGACCTCTACAGGGGACCGGGGAGCTGTTTTTT
CASSSRPLQGTGELFF
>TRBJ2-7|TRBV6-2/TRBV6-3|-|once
TGTGCCAGCAGCGCCGACAGAAGCTCCCTTCGGCAGTACTTC
CASSADRSSLRQYF
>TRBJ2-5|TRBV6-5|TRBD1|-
TGTGCCAGCAACATGGAGACAGGGGGCTGGGAGACCCAGTACTTC
CASNMETGGWETQYF
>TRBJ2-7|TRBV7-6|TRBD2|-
TGTGCCAGCAGCCCCCGGGGGGGCCCTATAGACGAGCAGTACTTC
CASSPRGGPIDEQYF
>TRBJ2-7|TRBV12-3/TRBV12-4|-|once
TGTGCCAGCAGGCGGTCGGGCTCCTACGAGCAGTACTTC
CASRRSGSYEQYF
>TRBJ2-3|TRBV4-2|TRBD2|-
TGTGCCAGCAGCCGTGGACCAGCGGGGGGCAGCACAGATACGCAGTATTTT
CASSRGPAGGSTDTQYF
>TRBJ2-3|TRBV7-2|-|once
TGTGCCAGCAGCTACCCTATGGATACGCAGTATTTT
CASSYPMDTQYF
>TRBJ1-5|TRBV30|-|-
TGTGCCTGGAGTCACGCGGAAGGGCATCAGCCCCAGCATTTT
CAWSHAEGHQPQHF
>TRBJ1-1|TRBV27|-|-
TGTGCCAGCAGTCCGGGCCGCGACCACAACTCTAACACTGAAGCTTTCTTT
CASSPGRDHNSNTEAFF
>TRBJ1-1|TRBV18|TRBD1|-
TGTGCCAGCTCACCAGGGACAGGGGGCTTCACTGAAGCTTTCTTT
CASSPGTGGFTEAFF
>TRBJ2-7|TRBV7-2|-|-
TGTGCCAGCAGCTCGAAGGCCCAGTCCTACGAGCAGTACTTC
CASSSKAQSYEQYF
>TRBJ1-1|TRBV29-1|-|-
TGCGGCGTTGAGGCAGGAAGGACTGAAGCTTTCTTT
CGVEAGRTEAFF
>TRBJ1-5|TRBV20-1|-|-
TGCAGTGCATACGGGGGGAGTCAGCCCCAGCATTTT
CSAYGGSQPQHF
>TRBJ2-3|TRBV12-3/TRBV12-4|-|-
TGTGCCAGCAGTTTAATAGATACGCAGTATTTT
CASSLIDTQYF
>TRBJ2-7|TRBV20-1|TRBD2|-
TGCAGTGCTAGCGGACTAGCGGGGGGTACCTCCTACGAGCAGTACTTC
CSASGLAGGTSYEQYF
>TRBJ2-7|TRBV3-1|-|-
TGTGCCAGCAGCCAAGGGGTCCACAGAGCCTACGAGCAGTACTTC
CASSQGVHRAYEQYF
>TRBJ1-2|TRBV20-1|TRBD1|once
TGCAGTCCGACAGGGGGCGTCTATGGCTACACCTTC
CSPTGGVYGYTF
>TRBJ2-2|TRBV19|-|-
TGTGCCAGTAGTAGGGTCAACACCGGGGAGCTGTTTTTT
CASSRVNTGELFF
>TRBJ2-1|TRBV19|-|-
TGTGCCAGCCAAGGGGCTCCGAGGTCCTACAATGAGCAGTTCTTC
CASQGAPRSYNEQFF